The rows below give T cell receptor beta chains drawn from one sample of a study of blood T cell repertoires in COVID-19. Data came from immunoSEQ multiplex PCR; TCRdb stores just in-frame clones and leaves some out. The data hold about 160,000 clones, with about four fifths observed a single time. Sequenced input: peripheral blood. Source of these receptors: a man between 65 and 85 years old who had recovered from COVID-19. CDR3s include the opening cysteine and the closing phenylalanine or tryptophan. The D gene is left open where the match is weak. Rows may omit the clone size; those that give it use once, few, many or a size class.

>TRBV6-4|TRBJ2-1|.|.
TGTGCCAGCAGTGACTCTGGTAGTCCTTCGGGGAATGAGCAGTTCTTC
CASSDSGSPSGNEQFF
>TRBV5-6|TRBJ2-2|TRBD2|once
TGTGCCAGCAGCCTAGCGGGAGGGGGCGGCGGGGAGCTGTTTTTT
CASSLAGGGGGELFF
>TRBV5-8|TRBJ2-5|.|.
TGTGCCAGCAGCTTGACAGGGCCTCAAGGGACCCAGTACTTC
CASSLTGPQGTQYF
>TRBV6-6|TRBJ1-2|.|.
TGTGCCAGCAGCAGCGGGGCTAACTATGGCTACACCTTC
CASSSGANYGYTF
>TRBV4-3|TRBJ2-2|TRBD2|.
TGCGCCAGCAGCCAAGATCTGTCGGGAGGGTCGAACACCGGGGAGCTGTTTTTT
CASSQDLSGGSNTGELFF
>TRBV5-1|TRBJ1-1|.|few
TGCGCCAGCAGCCCGGACAGTTTCAGTACTGAAGCTTTCTTT
CASSPDSFSTEAFF
>TRBV28|TRBJ2-1|TRBD1|.
TGTGCCAGCAATCCCCCCGGACAGGCGACTGAGCAGTTCTTC
CASNPPGQATEQFF
>TRBV11-3|TRBJ2-3|TRBD1|.
TGTGCCAGCAGCCCGGGACAGGGTAATTCGGATACGCAGTATTTT
CASSPGQGNSDTQYF
>TRBV3-1/TRBV3-2|TRBJ1-5|.|.
TGTGCCAGCAGCCAAGATACAGTTAGCAATCAGCCCCAGCATTTT
CASSQDTVSNQPQHF
>TRBV30|TRBJ2-4|.|.
TGTGCCTGGGGGGAGGGGGCGTCTGCCAAAAACATTCAGTACTTC
CAWGEGASAKNIQYF
>TRBV4-1|TRBJ1-2|TRBD1|.
TGCGCCAGCAGCCAGCCGGACAGGGGAAAAAACTATGGCTACACCTTC
CASSQPDRGKNYGYTF
>TRBV5-6|TRBJ2-5|TRBD1|.
TGTGCCAGCAGCGGGACAGGGGGCGAAAAAAAGACCCAGTACTTC
CASSGTGGEKKTQYF
>TRBV19|TRBJ2-1|TRBD2|.
TGTGCCAGTAGTTCGGGGGGGACTAGCGGTGACAATGAGCAGTTCTTC
CASSSGGTSGDNEQFF
>TRBV3-1/TRBV3-2|TRBJ2-5|TRBD1|.
TGTGCCAGTACACTGGACAGGGGAGAGACCCAGTACTTC
CASTLDRGETQYF
>TRBV19|TRBJ1-5|.|.
TGTGCCAGTAGTATACCCGAGAGCGGCGTAGATCAGCCCCAGCATTTT
CASSIPESGVDQPQHF
>TRBV7-2|TRBJ2-3|.|.
TGTGCCAGCAGCCAACCTGGGACTGGCACAGATACGCAGTATTTT
CASSQPGTGTDTQYF
>TRBV19|TRBJ2-1|.|.
TGTGCCAGTACGAGCATAGGCAGGGGCTCCTACAATGAGCAGTTCTTC
CASTSIGRGSYNEQFF
>TRBV5-5|TRBJ2-7|TRBD2|.
TGTGCCAGCAGCTTGCGGGAGGGGTTCGGATGGGAGTACTTC
CASSLREGFGWEYF
>TRBV11-2|TRBJ1-1|TRBD1|.
TGTGCCAGCAGCCGACAGGGCGGCACTGAAGCTTTCTTT
CASSRQGGTEAFF
>TRBV10-1|TRBJ2-3|.|.
TGCGCCAGCAGAAGTGCGGATACGCAGTATTTT
CASRSADTQYF
>TRBV5-5|TRBJ1-2|TRBD1|.
TGTGCCAGCAGCCAGGACAGGCCCTATGGCTACACCTTC
CASSQDRPYGYTF
>TRBV19|TRBJ1-3|TRBD1|.
TGTGCCAGTAGTGCCGGACAGGGAGGAAACACCATATATTTT
CASSAGQGGNTIYF
>TRBV3-1/TRBV3-2|TRBJ1-3|.|.
TGTGCCAGCAGCCTACAGGCCGGAAACACCATATATTTT
CASSLQAGNTIYF
>TRBV28|TRBJ2-7|TRBD2|.
TGTGCCAGCAGTCCCTCGGGACTAGCGGGAACGTACGAGCAGTACTTC
CASSPSGLAGTYEQYF
>TRBV6-6|TRBJ2-5|.|.
TGTGCCAGCAGTTCGGTACTTCAAGAGACCCAGTACTTC
CASSSVLQETQYF
>TRBV25-1|TRBJ2-1|TRBD2|.
TGTGCCAGCAGAGGACTAGTCGACAATGAGCAGTTCTTC
CASRGLVDNEQFF
>TRBV7-9|TRBJ2-1|TRBD1|.
TGTGCCAGCAGCCTTCCGAGGGACAGATACAATGAGCAGTTCTTC
CASSLPRDRYNEQFF
>TRBV18|TRBJ2-2|TRBD2|.
TGTGCCAGCTCACCACGGACTCGACTAGCGGGAGAATCCGGGGAGCTGTTTTTT
CASSPRTRLAGESGELFF
>TRBV19|TRBJ2-2|.|.
TGTGCCGGCTCTCCCGGGGGCACCGGGGAGCTGTTTTTT
CAGSPGGTGELFF
>TRBV10-3|TRBJ2-2|TRBD1|.
TGTGCCACCAGAAGGTCCGGGACAGGGAATATGCCGGAGCTGTTTTTT
CATRRSGTGNMPELFF
>TRBV28|TRBJ2-1|TRBD2|once
TGTGCCAGCAGGATACCGACTAGCGGGTCCTACAATGAGCAGTTCTTC
CASRIPTSGSYNEQFF
>TRBV6-5|TRBJ2-2|.|.
TGTGCCAGCACATTGCGGGGTACGAACACCGGGGAGCTGTTTTTT
CASTLRGTNTGELFF
>TRBV7-9|TRBJ2-7|TRBD2|.
TGTGCCAGCAGCCCCCGGGTAGCGGGAGGGCAATCCTACGAGCAGTACTTC
CASSPRVAGGQSYEQYF
>TRBV28|TRBJ1-4|.|.
TGTGCCAGCAGTAACACAGGGAATGAAAAACTGTTTTTT
CASSNTGNEKLFF
>TRBV10-3|TRBJ2-7|TRBD1|.
TGTGCCATCAGCCCTGGACAGGGGGCCCCCTACGAGCAGTACTTC
CAISPGQGAPYEQYF
>TRBV5-4|TRBJ2-7|TRBD1|few
TGTGCCAGCAAACAACAGGGGTCCGCCCACGAGCAGTACTTC
CASKQQGSAHEQYF
>TRBV12-3/TRBV12-4|TRBJ2-3|.|.
TGTGCCGGATCTCGGGGAACAGATACGCAGTATTTT
CAGSRGTDTQYF
>TRBV12-3/TRBV12-4|TRBJ1-1|.|.
TGTGCCAGCAGTTTGACTAGCACTGAAGCTTTCTTT
CASSLTSTEAFF
>TRBV28|TRBJ1-2|.|.
TGTGCCAGCAGTGGAGGGTACTATGGCTACACCTTC
CASSGGYYGYTF
>TRBV6-5|TRBJ2-3|TRBD1|.
TGTGCCAGCACCCCCCCGGGACAGGGGATAGATACGCAGTATTTT
CASTPPGQGIDTQYF
>TRBV18|TRBJ1-5|.|few
TGTGCCAGCTCACTTGACAAGAATCAGCCCCAGCATTTT
CASSLDKNQPQHF
>TRBV2|TRBJ2-7|.|once
TGTGCCAGCAGTGTAAGCAACTCCTACGAGCAGTACTTC
CASSVSNSYEQYF
>TRBV6-2/TRBV6-3|TRBJ2-2|.|.
TGTGCCAGCAGTCAGGACAGGAACACCGGGGAGCTGTTTTTT
CASSQDRNTGELFF
>TRBV6-6|TRBJ2-7|.|.
TGTGCCAGCAGTTCCGCCTACGAGCAGTACTTC
CASSSAYEQYF
>TRBV5-8|TRBJ2-1|TRBD2|.
TGTGCCAGCAGCTTGTCGTATGCGGGAGAGAATGAGCAGTTCTTC
CASSLSYAGENEQFF
>TRBV29-1|TRBJ1-1|TRBD1|.
TGCAGCGTCCGGACAGGGGGGTACACTGAAGCTTTCTTT
CSVRTGGYTEAFF
>TRBV10-3|TRBJ2-2|.|once
TGTGCCATCAGTGATAATTCGGCGGGGTACACCGGGGAGCTGTTTTTT
CAISDNSAGYTGELFF